The rows below give T cell receptor beta chains drawn from one sample of a study of blood T cell repertoires in COVID-19. Assay: immunoSEQ multiplex PCR; the TCRdb copy retains only in-frame clones and omits some. This table holds approximately 260,000 clones, roughly 80% found once. Sequencing was carried out using peripheral blood. The receptor set was obtained from a middle-aged woman with active or convalescent COVID-19. Both conserved end residues are part of each CDR3. Each record gives: clone size, V gene, D gene, J gene, CDR3 DNA, CDR3 protein. D genes are given only for firm matches. Expanded clones get a size class; other rows say once, few or many, or leave the size out.

>NA|TRBV2|NA|TRBJ2-5
TGTGCCAGCAGCCAGACCCTTCCGACTGCCACGTTATGGACCCAGTACTTC
CASSQTLPTATLWTQYF
>NA|TRBV30|NA|TRBJ2-2
TGTGCCTGGAGCCTACAGGTCTCAACCGGGGAGCTGTTTTTT
CAWSLQVSTGELFF
>NA|TRBV5-1|NA|TRBJ1-2
TGCGCCAGCAGCTTAGAGGGAGGGAGCAACTATGGCTACACCTTC
CASSLEGGSNYGYTF
>NA|TRBV2|NA|TRBJ1-3
TGTGCCAGCAATAGAGGGTCTGGAAACACCATATATTTT
CASNRGSGNTIYF
>NA|TRBV21-1|NA|TRBJ1-6
TGTGCCAGCAGCAGGCTAGACAGGGGGTACACCTATAATTCACCCCTCCACTTT
CASSRLDRGYTYNSPLHF
>NA|TRBV5-1|NA|TRBJ1-4
TGCGCCAGCAGCTTGGGGACAAACGCTAATGAAAAACTGTTTTTT
CASSLGTNANEKLFF
>once|TRBV6-5|TRBD1|TRBJ1-2
TGTGCCAGCAGTTACTCTACAGGGGGCGGTGGCTACACCTTC
CASSYSTGGGGYTF
>NA|TRBV5-1|TRBD2|TRBJ2-2
TGCGCCAGCAGCTTGGACGGACTAGCGGGGGGTCGGGAGCTGTTTTTT
CASSLDGLAGGRELFF
>once|TRBV5-6|NA|TRBJ2-4
TGTGCCAGCAGCCTACGGACATATCCCAAAAACATTCAGTACTTC
CASSLRTYPKNIQYF
>NA|TRBV24-1|TRBD1|TRBJ1-1
TGTGCCACCAGTGGTCCAGGGGGCAAGACTGAAGCTTTCTTT
CATSGPGGKTEAFF
>NA|TRBV20-1|NA|TRBJ1-5
TGCAGTGCTAGTTCCAGGGCAGGGCAATATCAGCCCCAGCATTTT
CSASSRAGQYQPQHF
>NA|TRBV19|NA|TRBJ1-2
TGTGCCAGTAGTACAGGGTCTAACTATGGCTACACCTTC
CASSTGSNYGYTF
>once|TRBV10-3|NA|TRBJ1-1
TGTGCCATCAGTGAATTGGGTGCGGACACTGAAGCTTTCTTT
CAISELGADTEAFF
>once|TRBV2|NA|TRBJ2-1
TGTGCCAGCAGTGAAGAGAGCTCCTACAATGAGCAGTTCTTC
CASSEESSYNEQFF
>once|TRBV27|NA|TRBJ2-5
TGTGCTGCGGGCAGGGGAGAGACCCAGTACTTC
CAAGRGETQYF
>once|TRBV6-5|NA|TRBJ2-5
TGTGCCAGCAGTTACTGGAGGGGGCAACGGCAAGAGACCCAGTACTTC
CASSYWRGQRQETQYF
>few|TRBV11-1|TRBD1|TRBJ1-5
TGTGCCAGCAGCGCCACAGGGGGCGTGGAGCCCCAGCATTTT
CASSATGGVEPQHF
>NA|TRBV7-2|TRBD1|TRBJ1-2
TGTGCCAGCAGCCCCACAGGACAGGGGTACGGCTACACCTTC
CASSPTGQGYGYTF
>NA|TRBV6-5|NA|TRBJ2-3
TGTGCCAGCAGTTATGCGGGGTCAAGCACAGATACGCAGTATTTT
CASSYAGSSTDTQYF
>NA|TRBV30|NA|TRBJ1-1
TGTGCCTGGAGTGTACTGGGCTCGAACACTGAAGCTTTCTTT
CAWSVLGSNTEAFF
>NA|TRBV28|TRBD1|TRBJ1-2
TGTGCCAGCAGTGCACAGGGGCCCTATGGCTACACCTTC
CASSAQGPYGYTF
>NA|TRBV12-3/TRBV12-4|NA|TRBJ1-5
TGTGCCAGCAGTTATGGCGGAGACCAGCCCCAGCATTTT
CASSYGGDQPQHF
>NA|TRBV19|NA|TRBJ1-1
TGTGCCAGTAGTTCGGACAGCTTGAACACTGAAGCTTTCTTT
CASSSDSLNTEAFF
>NA|TRBV19|NA|TRBJ2-1
TGTGCCAGTAGTATGGGGCCAGGACGGAATGAGCAGTTCTTC
CASSMGPGRNEQFF
>NA|TRBV6-5|NA|TRBJ1-6
TGTGCCAGCAGTTCCCCGGGGTCACCCCTCCACTTT
CASSSPGSPLHF
>NA|TRBV2|TRBD1|TRBJ1-6
TGTGCCAGCAGCGCCGGACAGGATGGTTCACCCCTCCACTTT
CASSAGQDGSPLHF
>NA|TRBV5-1|TRBD1|TRBJ1-6
TGCGCCAGCAGTCCCCAGGGGGTTCCTTCACCCCTCCACTTT
CASSPQGVPSPLHF
>NA|TRBV28|NA|TRBJ2-2
TGTGCCAGCAGCTCGACCGCGGACTCCACCGGGGAGCTGTTTTTT
CASSSTADSTGELFF